This T cell receptor beta chain derives from a study of cytomegalovirus exposure and HLA in healthy donors. The table lists this clone with a count of one. The PCR contained 60 Vbeta and 13 Jbeta primers. Method: immunoSEQ multiplex PCR; TCRdb's copy keeps in-frame clones and lacks some. The repertoire includes some 120,000 clones, 75% to 90% of them detected once, and 1% sits in the top ten. Germline CDR1 reads MNHEY; CDR2 reads SMNVEV (reference sequence). The ends lost 6 bases at V and 0 bases at J; junction bases unmatched: 5. The CDR3 has 16 residues. The rearrangement uses TRBV27 and TRBJ2-6; 7 positions agree with TRBD1. What was sequenced was PBMCs. The TCR sequence derives from a man aged 35 to 55 in good health and CMV-seronegative. The CDR3 DNA reads TGTGCCAGCAGCATGACAGGGACCTCTGGGGCCAACGTCCTGACTTTC. Encoded protein: CASSMTGTSGANVLTF.